These 21 T cell receptor beta chains came from one sample sequenced in a study of early T cells in non-severe SARS-CoV-2 infection. Each CDR3 protein gets one entry after TCRdb re-called the 5' RACE reads with MiXCR. Among 26,000 or so distinct CDR3 sequences listed, roughly 4.1% were seen once. The material sequenced was whole blood. The origin of the receptors is an adult who was a healthcare worker with PCR-confirmed SARS-CoV-2 infection or an uninfected control (not recorded which).

This clonotype has a count of ten or more. The V and J genes are TRBV10-3 and TRBJ2-6, with TRBD1 matching over 7 bases. V trimming: 5 bases; J trimming: 0 bases; junction bases outside the gene matches: 7. This CDR3 is built from 17 residues. Germline loops: CDR1 ENHRY, CDR2 SYGVKD. CDR3 loop: CAISKETGSSGANVLTF. The CDR3 nucleotides read TGTGCCATCAGTAAAGAGACAGGGAGCTCTGGGGCCAACGTCCTGACTTTC.

Comments on this clonotype: One end of the junction fails to match germline, which may point to a read error. The chain couples TRBV7-7 to TRBJ2-2; D is unclear. The CDR3 totals 12 residues. Germline V gene data show CDR1 as SSHAT and CDR2 as FNYEAQ (reference sequence). CDR3 DNA: TGTGCTAGCAGCTTAAGGAACGGGGAGCTGTTTTTT. This codes for CASSLRNGELFF.

This clonotype has a count of ten or more. The chain joins TRBV20-1 to TRBJ2-1; TRBD2 agrees at 9 bases. V lost 2 bases and J lost 10; bases outside the gene matches: 9. Looked up from germline, CDR1 is DFQATT and CDR2 is SNEGSKA (reference sequence). The CDR3 is made up of 14 amino acids. The CDR3 region has the DNA TGCAGTGCTAGACTAGCGGGGAGAGATTCGGAGCAGTTCTTC. It specifies CSARLAGRDSEQFF.

This clonotype showed up many times. The chain carries TRBV11-2 and TRBJ2-3; D is undetermined. CDR1 and CDR2 (germline): SGHAT, FQNNGV. This CDR3 region has 16 residues. Trimming took off 4 bases at V and 0 bases at J, with 14 bases between the two ends. The CDR3 nucleotides read TGTGCCAGCAGCTCGAATCCCATATCTAGCACAGATACGCAGTATTTT. Its translation: CASSSNPISSTDTQYF.

At least ten counts were recorded for this clonotype. This chain connects TRBV5-4 to TRBJ2-1; TRBD1 or TRBD2 may be the D gene (5 bases each). V was pared by 5 bases and J by 2 bases, with 17 bases between. The germline CDR1 and CDR2 sequences are SGHNT and YYREEE (reference sequence). CDR3 size: 16 residues. CDR3 sequence (DNA): TGTGCCAGCAGTCCCCCGAGGGGCCGGGCCTACAATGAGCAGTTCTTC. This codes for CASSPPRGRAYNEQFF.

This clonotype was recorded many times. A junction boundary mismatches the germline segment, possibly from a read error. V usage is TRBV20-1 and J usage is TRBJ2-7; 7 nucleotides agree with TRBD2. Germline values: CDR1 DFQATT, CDR2 SNEGSKA (reference sequence). This CDR3 contains 15 residues. As DNA, the CDR3 is TGCAGTGCCAGAGATGGCGCGGGAGATGCTAGCGAGCAGTACTTC. Its protein product is CSARDGAGDASEQYF.

This clonotype was observed a handful of times. The chain carries TRBV4-1 and TRBJ1-2, with unresolved D. This CDR3 has 14 amino acids. The V and J ends lost 0 bases and 12 bases respectively, with 17 bases between them. CDR1 and CDR2 from the germline V gene are MGHRA and YSYEKL. Here the CDR3 reads CASSQDEVAGPNTF. CDR3 coding DNA: TGCGCCAGCAGCCAAGATGAGGTCGCAGGACCCAACACCTTC.

This clonotype was observed many times. J is TRBJ2-1 and V is TRBV29-1; 9 nucleotides agree with TRBD1. Germline V gives CDR1 SQVTM, CDR2 ANQGSEA. The J segment lost 7 bases and the V segment lost 4 bases, leaving 8 bases of the junction unmatched. The CDR3 extends over 14 amino acids. DNA for the CDR3: TGCAGCGTTGTCCTACAGGGGGCAGGTAATGAGCAGTTCTTC. It translates to CSVVLQGAGNEQFF.

This clonotype was detected ten times or more. The chain couples TRBV7-9 to TRBJ2-3; 7 positions match TRBD2. With V trimmed by 2 bases and J by 3 bases, 17 bases remained unmatched. Germline CDR1 reads SEHNR; CDR2 reads FQNEAQ (reference sequence). This CDR3 spans 19 amino acids. DNA of the CDR3: TGTGCCAGCAGCTTAAATGTTGTATCTGGACTAGGAACTACAGATACGCAGTATTTT. This encodes CASSLNVVSGLGTTDTQYF.

This clonotype was observed many times. The chain carries TRBV11-2 and TRBJ2-3, with 11 bases that match TRBD2. The germline CDR1 and CDR2 sequences are SGHAT and FQNNGV. With 3 bases clipped from V and 2 bases from J, the junction kept 1 base outside the gene matches. The CDR3 length is 15 residues. The CDR3 coding sequence is TGTGCCAGCAGCTTTAGCGGGAGGGCCACAGATACGCAGTATTTT. The encoded protein is CASSFSGRATDTQYF. The whole variable domain, remainder taken from reference TRBV11-2 and TRBJ2-3, is EAGVAQSPRYKIIEKRQSVAFWCNPISGHATLYWYQQILGQGPKLLIQFQNNGVVDDSQLPKDRFSAERLKGVDSTLKIQPAKLEDSAVYLCASSFSGRATDTQYFGPGTRLTVL.

Many counts were recorded for this clonotype. The chain recombines TRBV14 with TRBJ2-1; D uncertain. The CDR3 sequence is 11 residues long. V was clipped by 9 bases and J by 5 bases, with 8 bases between them. Looked up from germline, CDR1 is SGHDN and CDR2 is FVKESK. CDR3 in amino acids: CASHQDNEQFF. The CDR3 DNA reads TGTGCCAGTCACCAGGACAATGAGCAGTTCTTC.

This clonotype was seen ten or more times. The chain employs TRBV11-3 and TRBJ2-1; 12 positions agree with TRBD2. The germline V gene has CDR1 SGHNT and CDR2 YENEEA. V shed 5 bases and J 15 bases; nucleotides not matched to a gene: 8. The CDR3 spans 13 residues. The CDR3 sequence: CASSLTTSGSLFF. The CDR3 nucleotides read TGTGCCAGCAGCCTTACGACTAGCGGGAGTCTGTTCTTC.

In this sample, this clonotype turned up many times. This sequence joins TRBV19 and TRBJ2-3, with D perhaps TRBD1 (7 bases). Germline V gene data show CDR1 as LNHDA and CDR2 as SQIVND (reference sequence). This CDR3 region has 13 residues. Trimming took 9 bases from V and 0 from J, leaving 10 bases between them. The DNA for the CDR3 is TGTGCCAGGGGGGGACAGAGCACAGATACGCAGTATTTT. It specifies CARGGQSTDTQYF.

This clonotype was counted many times. The chain uses TRBV7-2 and TRBJ2-7; TRBD2 aligns across 8 bases. Germline CDR1 SGHTA, CDR2 FQGNSA. V dropped 5 bases and J dropped 3; count of bases not matched to a gene: 3. CDR3 length: 13 amino acids. In DNA, the CDR3 is TGTGCCAGCAGCCGTAGCGGGATCTACGAGCAGTACTTC. Amino acid sequence: CASSRSGIYEQYF.

This clonotype came up a few times. This chain connects TRBV29-1 to TRBJ1-4; D may be TRBD1 (5 bases). Germline-derived CDR1 and CDR2 are SQVTM and ANQGSEA. Trimming removed 7 bases from V and 8 bases from J, with 11 bases in between. The CDR3 has 11 amino acids. The CDR3 region is CSGGKGEKLFF. CDR3 nucleotide sequence: TGCAGCGGGGGAAAGGGGGAAAAACTGTTTTTT. The full variable domain, with the rest looked up from reference TRBV29-1 and TRBJ1-4, is SAVISQKPSRDICQRGTSLTIQCQVDSQVTMMFWYRQQPGQSLTLIATANQGSEATYESGFVIDKFPISRPNLTFSTLTVSNMSPEDSSIYLCSGGKGEKLFFGSGTQLSVL.

This clonotype was picked up many times. The chain joins TRBV6-4 to TRBJ1-1, with a weak D call TRBD1 (6 bases). This CDR3 has 13 amino acids. With 4 bases removed from V and 5 bases from J, the gap between germline ends came to 11 bases. CDR1 MRHNA and CDR2 SNTAGT come from the germline V gene. The CDR3 nucleotides are TGTGCCAGCAGTGGAACAGGGAAAACTGAAGCTTTCTTT. Translation gives CASSGTGKTEAFF.

This clonotype has at least ten counts. This chain connects TRBV5-1 to TRBJ2-2, with TRBD2 as a possible D gene (6 bases). The germline V gene encodes CDR1 SGHRS and CDR2 YFSETQ. The CDR3 has 15 amino acids. The V and J ends lost 2 bases and 6 bases respectively, with 14 bases between them. Here the CDR3 DNA reads TGCGCCAGCAGCTTAACCGGGGGATACGCCGGGGAGCTGTTTTTT. Translation: CASSLTGGYAGELFF. Based on the CDR3 plus reference TRBV5-1 and TRBJ2-2, the full variable domain is KAGVTQTPRYLIKTRGQQVTLSCSPISGHRSVSWYQQTPGQGLQFLFEYFSETQRNKGNFPGRFSGRQFSNSRSEMNVSTLELGDSALYLCASSLTGGYAGELFFGEGSRLTVL.

There are many counts of this clonotype. This chain links TRBV15 with TRBJ2-7, with D hard to call. The CDR3 has 13 amino acids. Germline V CDR1 and CDR2: LNHNV, YYDKDF (reference sequence). The V gene lost 0 bases and the J gene lost 2 bases, with 5 bases spanning the gap. CDR3 amino acids: CATSRDVTYEQYF. For the CDR3, the DNA is TGTGCCACCAGCAGAGACGTAACCTACGAGCAGTACTTC.

Comment on this clonotype: This may stem from a read error, because a much larger clone lies one nucleotide away. The rearrangement uses TRBV25-1 and TRBJ1-3; D is unresolved. From germline, CDR1 is MGHDK and CDR2 SYGVNS. Between the trimmed V and J ends, which lost 4 bases and 4 bases, there was a span of 17 bases. The length of the CDR3 is 16 residues. CDR3 coding DNA: TGTGCCAGCAGTGCCCTACCCCCATGGAGCGGAAACACCATATATTTT. This sequence encodes CASSALPPWSGNTIYF.

Concerning this clonotype: A read error is possible here, since a much larger clone lies one base away. The rearrangement links TRBV3-1 to TRBJ1-4; the match to TRBD1 covers 7 bases. In germline, CDR1 is LGHDT, CDR2 YNNKEL (reference sequence). V dropped 8 bases and J dropped 0; count of bases not matched to a gene: 9. This CDR3 spans 16 amino acids. The CDR3 DNA sequence: TGTGCCAGCGGCATCCTACAGGGGACAACTAATGAAAAACTGTTTTTT. Protein: CASGILQGTTNEKLFF.

This clonotype was counted many times. The chain joins TRBV12-3 or TRBV12-4 to TRBJ2-2, with 9 bases identical to TRBD2. V trimming: 1 base; J trimming: 5 bases; junction bases outside the gene matches: 2. This CDR3 has 15 residues. CDR3: CASSLGLAGTGELFF. DNA for the CDR3: TGTGCCAGCAGTTTAGGGCTAGCGGGGACCGGGGAGCTGTTTTTT.